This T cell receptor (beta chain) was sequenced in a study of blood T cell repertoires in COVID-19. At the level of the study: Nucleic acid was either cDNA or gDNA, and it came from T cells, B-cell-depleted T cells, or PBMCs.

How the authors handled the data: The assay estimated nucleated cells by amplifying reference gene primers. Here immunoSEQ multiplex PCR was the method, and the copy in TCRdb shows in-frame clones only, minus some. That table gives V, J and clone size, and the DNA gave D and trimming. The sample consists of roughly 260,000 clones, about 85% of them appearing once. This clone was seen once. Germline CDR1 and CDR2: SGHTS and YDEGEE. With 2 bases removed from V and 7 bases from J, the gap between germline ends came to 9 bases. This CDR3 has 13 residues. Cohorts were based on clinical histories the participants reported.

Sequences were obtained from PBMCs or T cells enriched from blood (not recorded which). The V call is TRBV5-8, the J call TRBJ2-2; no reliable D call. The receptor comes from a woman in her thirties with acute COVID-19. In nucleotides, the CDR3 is TGTGCCAGCAGCTTATTAGTGGTCGGGGAGCTGTTTTTT. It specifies CASSLLVVGELFF.